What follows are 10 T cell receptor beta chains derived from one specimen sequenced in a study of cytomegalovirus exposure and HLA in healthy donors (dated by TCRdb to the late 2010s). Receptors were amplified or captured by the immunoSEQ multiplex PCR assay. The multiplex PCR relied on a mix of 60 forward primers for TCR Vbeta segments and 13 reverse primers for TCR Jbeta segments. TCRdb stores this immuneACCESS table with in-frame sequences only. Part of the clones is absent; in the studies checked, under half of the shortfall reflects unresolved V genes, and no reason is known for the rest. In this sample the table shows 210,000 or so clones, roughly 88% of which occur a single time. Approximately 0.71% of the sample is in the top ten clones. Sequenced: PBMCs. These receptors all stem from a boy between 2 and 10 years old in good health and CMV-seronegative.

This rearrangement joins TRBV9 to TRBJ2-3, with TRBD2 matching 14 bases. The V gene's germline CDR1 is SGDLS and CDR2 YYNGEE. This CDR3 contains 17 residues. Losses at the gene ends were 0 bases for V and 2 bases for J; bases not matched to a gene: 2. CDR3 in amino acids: CASSVGLAGGSTDTQYF. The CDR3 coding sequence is TGTGCCAGCAGCGTAGGACTAGCGGGAGGGTCCACAGATACGCAGTATTTT.

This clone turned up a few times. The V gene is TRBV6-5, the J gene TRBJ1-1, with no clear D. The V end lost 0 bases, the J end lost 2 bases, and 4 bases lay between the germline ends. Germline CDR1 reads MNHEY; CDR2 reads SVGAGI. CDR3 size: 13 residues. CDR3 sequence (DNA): TGTGCCAGCAGTTACTCGACAAACACTGAAGCTTTCTTT. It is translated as CASSYSTNTEAFF.

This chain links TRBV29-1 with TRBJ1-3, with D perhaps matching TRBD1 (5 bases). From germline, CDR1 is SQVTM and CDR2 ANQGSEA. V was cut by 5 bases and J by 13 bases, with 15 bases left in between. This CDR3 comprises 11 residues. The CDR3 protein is CSVKHGGFIYF. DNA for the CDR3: TGCAGCGTTAAACACGGGGGGTTTATATATTTT.

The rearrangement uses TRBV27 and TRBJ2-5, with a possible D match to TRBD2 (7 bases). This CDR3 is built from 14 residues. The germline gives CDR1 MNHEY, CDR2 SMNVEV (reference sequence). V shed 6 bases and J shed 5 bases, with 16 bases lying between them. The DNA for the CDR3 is TGTGCCAGCAGCTCCCGCGGGGGCGGGGAGACCCAGTACTTC. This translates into CASSSRGGGETQYF.

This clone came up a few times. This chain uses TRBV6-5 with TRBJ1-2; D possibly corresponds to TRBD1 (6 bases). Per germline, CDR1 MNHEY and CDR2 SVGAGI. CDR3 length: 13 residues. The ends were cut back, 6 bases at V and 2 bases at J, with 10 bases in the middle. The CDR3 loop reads CASRDTGNYGYTF. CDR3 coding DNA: TGTGCCAGCAGAGACACAGGGAACTATGGCTACACCTTC.

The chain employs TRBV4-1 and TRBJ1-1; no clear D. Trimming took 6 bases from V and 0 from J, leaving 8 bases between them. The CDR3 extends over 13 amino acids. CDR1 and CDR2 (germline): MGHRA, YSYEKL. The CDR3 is CASSPNMNTEAFF. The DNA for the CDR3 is TGCGCCAGCAGTCCAAACATGAACACTGAAGCTTTCTTT.

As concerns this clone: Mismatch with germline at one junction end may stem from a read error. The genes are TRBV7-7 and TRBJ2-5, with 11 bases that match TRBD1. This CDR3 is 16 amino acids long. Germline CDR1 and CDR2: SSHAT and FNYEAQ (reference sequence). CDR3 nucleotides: TGTGCTAGCAGCCGCCTGGGACAGGGGGGACAAGAGACCCAGTACTTC. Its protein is CASSRLGQGGQETQYF.

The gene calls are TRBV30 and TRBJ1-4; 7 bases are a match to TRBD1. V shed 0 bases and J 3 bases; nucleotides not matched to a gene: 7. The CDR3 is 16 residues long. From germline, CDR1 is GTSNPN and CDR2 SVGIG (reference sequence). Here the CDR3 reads CAWSVLGRGPNEKLFF. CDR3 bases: TGTGCCTGGAGTGTATTGGGTAGGGGGCCTAATGAAAAACTGTTTTTT. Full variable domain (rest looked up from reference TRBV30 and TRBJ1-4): SQTIHQWPATLVQPVGSPLSLECTVEGTSNPNLYWYRQAAGRGLQLLFYSVGIGQISSEVPQNLSASRPQDRQFILSSKKLLLSDSGFYLCAWSVLGRGPNEKLFFGSGTQLSVL.

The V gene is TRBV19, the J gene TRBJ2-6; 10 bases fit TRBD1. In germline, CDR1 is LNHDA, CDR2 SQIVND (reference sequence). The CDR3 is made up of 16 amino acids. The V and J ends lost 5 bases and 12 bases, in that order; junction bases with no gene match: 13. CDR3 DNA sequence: TGTGCCAGTAGTCCCCCGGGACAGGGGAACGTGGGCGTCCTGACTTTC. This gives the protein CASSPPGQGNVGVLTF. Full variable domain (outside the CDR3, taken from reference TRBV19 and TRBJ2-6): DGGITQSPKYLFRKEGQNVTLSCEQNLNHDAMYWYRQDPGQGLRLIYYSQIVNDFQKGDIAEGYSVSREKKESFPLTVTSAQKNPTAFYLCASSPPGQGNVGVLTFGAGSRLTVL.

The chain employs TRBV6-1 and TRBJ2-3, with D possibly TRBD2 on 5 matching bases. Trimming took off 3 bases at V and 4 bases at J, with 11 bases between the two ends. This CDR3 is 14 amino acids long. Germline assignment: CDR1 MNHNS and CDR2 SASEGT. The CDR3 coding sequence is TGTGCCAGCAGTGACCGCGGGCCCCCAGATACGCAGTATTTT. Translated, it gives CASSDRGPPDTQYF.